What follows are 17 T cell receptor beta chains derived from one specimen sequenced in a study of cytomegalovirus exposure and HLA in healthy donors. PCR primers comprised 60 Vbeta and 13 Jbeta primers. Here immunoSEQ multiplex PCR was the method, and the copy in TCRdb shows in-frame clones only, minus some. Of about 130,000 clones in the sample, about 78% are singletons; the top ten hold about 3%. What was sequenced was PBMCs. All receptors derive from a human donor in good health.

The rearrangement links TRBV14 to TRBJ1-6; D is undetermined. The CDR3 consists of 17 residues. Germline CDR1 and CDR2: SGHDN and FVKESK. Between the trimmed V and J ends, which lost 0 bases and 0 bases, there was a span of 9 bases. The CDR3 region is CASSQDQVSSYNSPLHF. As DNA, the CDR3 is TGTGCCAGCAGCCAAGATCAGGTCTCCTCCTATAATTCACCCCTCCACTTT.

The chain employs TRBV13 and TRBJ2-7; the D gene is possibly TRBD1 (5 bases). The germline gives CDR1 PRHDT, CDR2 FYEKMQ (reference sequence). Trimming shortened V by 1 base and J by 2 bases, and 6 bases separated the two germline ends. The CDR3 is made up of 13 amino acids. DNA of the CDR3: TGTGCCAGCAGCTTAGCCAGGGCCTACGAGCAGTACTTC. Translated, it gives CASSLARAYEQYF. Full variable domain (rest looked up from reference TRBV13 and TRBJ2-7): AAGVIQSPRHLIKEKRETATLKCYPIPRHDTVYWYQQGPGQDPQFLISFYEKMQSDKGSIPDRFSAQQFSDYHSELNMSSLELGDSALYFCASSLARAYEQYFGPGTRLTVT.

The sample holds a few counts of this clone. This rearrangement joins TRBV19 to TRBJ2-2, with D possibly TRBD1 on 8 matching bases. Deletions cut 11 bases from V and 6 bases from J, with 19 bases between. Germline values: CDR1 LNHDA, CDR2 SQIVND (reference sequence). The CDR3 is made up of 14 amino acids. CDR3 in amino acids: CAGGAGGSPGELFF. CDR3 nucleotides: TGTGCCGGGGGGGCAGGGGGCTCCCCCGGGGAGCTGTTTTTT.

The chain joins TRBV5-1 to TRBJ1-3; a possible D gene is TRBD1 (5 bases). The V end lost 3 bases, the J end lost 0 bases, and 10 bases lay between the germline ends. This CDR3 is 15 amino acids long. The germline gives CDR1 SGHRS, CDR2 YFSETQ. The CDR3 here is CASSSDTASGNTIYF. CDR3 bases: TGCGCCAGCAGCTCGGACACAGCCTCTGGAAACACCATATATTTT.

The rearrangement links TRBV25-1 to TRBJ2-3, with TRBD2 as a possible D gene (5 bases). The CDR3 totals 13 residues. V was shortened by 4 bases and J by 0 bases, with 5 bases between the two germline ends. The germline V gene encodes CDR1 MGHDK and CDR2 SYGVNS. DNA for the CDR3: TGTGCCAGCAGTGGGACTAGCACAGATACGCAGTATTTT. Translation gives CASSGTSTDTQYF. Drawing the rest from reference TRBV25-1 and TRBJ2-3, the complete variable domain is EADIYQTPRYLVIGTGKKITLECSQTMGHDKMYWYQQDPGMELHLIHYSYGVNSTEKGDLSSESTVSRIRTEHFPLTLESARPSHTSQYLCASSGTSTDTQYFGPGTRLTVL.

On this clone: This sample also contains other DNA sequences that code for the same CDR3. This chain connects TRBV6-4 to TRBJ2-2; possible D gene TRBD2, 5 bases. Germline CDR1 reads MRHNA; CDR2 reads SNTAGT. V gave up 3 bases and J gave up 3 bases, with 5 bases separating them. The CDR3 extends over 13 amino acids. CDR3 loop: CASSERDTGELFF. The CDR3 DNA is TGTGCCAGCAGTGAGCGGGACACCGGGGAGCTGTTTTTT.

The chain combines TRBV28 with TRBJ2-5; D is uncertain. The CDR3 length is 15 residues. V lost 2 bases to trimming and J lost 3 bases, with 13 bases between them. CDR1 MDHEN and CDR2 SYDVKM come from the germline V gene. The CDR3 spells CASSLEVVAKETQYF. The CDR3 coding sequence is TGTGCCAGCAGTTTAGAGGTGGTGGCGAAAGAGACCCAGTACTTC. Variable domain in full (rest from reference TRBV28 and TRBJ2-5): DVKVTQSSRYLVKRTGEKVFLECVQDMDHENMFWYRQDPGLGLRLIYFSYDVKMKEKGDIPEGYSVSREKKERFSLILESASTNQTSMYLCASSLEVVAKETQYFGPGTRLLVL.

This clone has only one observation. The rearrangement links TRBV5-5 to TRBJ1-2, with 9 positions matching TRBD1. The CDR3 spans 17 residues. The V gene end was trimmed by 4 bases and the J gene end by 8 bases; junction bases not matched to a gene: 18. The germline V gene encodes CDR1 SGHKS and CDR2 YYEKEE (reference sequence). The CDR3 protein is CASSPPGQGSSGGGYTF. Here the CDR3 DNA reads TGTGCCAGCAGCCCGCCGGGACAGGGATCAAGTGGGGGCGGCTACACCTTC.

This sequence joins TRBV7-9 and TRBJ2-1; unclear D gene. Germline CDR1 and CDR2: SEHNR and FQNEAQ (reference sequence). V was clipped by 1 base and J by 10 bases, with 14 bases between them. The CDR3 is made up of 14 amino acids. CDR3 sequence (DNA): TGTGCCAGCAGCTTAGAATGGGCCCCCTCGGAGCAGTTCTTC. This sequence encodes CASSLEWAPSEQFF.

The rearrangement joins TRBV30 to TRBJ1-3; D uncertain. Trimming removed 2 bases from V and 1 base from J, with 9 bases in between. CDR3 length: 14 amino acids. The germline V gene encodes CDR1 GTSNPN and CDR2 SVGIG (reference sequence). This chain's CDR3 is CAWSSLRSGNTIYF. The CDR3 nucleotides read TGTGCCTGGAGTTCCCTCCGGTCTGGAAACACCATATATTTT.

The chain uses TRBV6-1 and TRBJ1-2; 8 nucleotides align to TRBD1. V gave up 6 bases and J gave up 8 bases; unmatched junction bases: 11. This CDR3 spans 14 amino acids. Germline V gene lookup returns CDR1 MNHNS and CDR2 SASEGT. For the CDR3, the DNA is TGTGCCAGCAGCTCCAGGGGGCTAAGGGTCGGCTACACCTTC. It specifies CASSSRGLRVGYTF.

This clone has only a few counts. This chain joins TRBV19 and TRBJ1-1; TRBD1 matches at 7 bases. There are 18 residues in the CDR3. The junction had 22 bases not matched to a gene; V was cut back by 9 bases and J by 3 bases. Germline V gene lookup returns CDR1 LNHDA and CDR2 SQIVND (reference sequence). The DNA for the CDR3 is TGTGCCAGAGACGTTGGACAGGAAGGGTCATATGGGTACACTGAAGCTTTCTTT. It codes for CARDVGQEGSYGYTEAFF.

V usage is TRBV19 and J usage is TRBJ2-1, with 7 bases that match TRBD1. Losses at the gene ends were 6 bases for V and 8 bases for J; bases not matched to a gene: 7. CDR3 length: 13 amino acids. Germline CDR1 reads LNHDA; CDR2 reads SQIVND (reference sequence). CDR3 sequence reads: CASRTTGIDEQFF. The CDR3 region has the DNA TGTGCCAGTAGGACGACAGGGATCGATGAGCAGTTCTTC.

This clone has just a few counts. V and J are TRBV4-1 and TRBJ1-2; D might be TRBD1 (6 bases). This CDR3 region has 17 residues. Trimming cost V 1 base and J 0 bases, with 15 bases left between them. Germline V gene data show CDR1 as MGHRA and CDR2 as YSYEKL. CDR3 sequence (DNA): TGCGCCAGCAGCCAAGTTCTCAGGGGCCAAGCTAACTATGGCTACACCTTC. This translates into CASSQVLRGQANYGYTF.

This chain links TRBV19 with TRBJ1-4; D not resolved. This CDR3 is built from 13 residues. CDR1 and CDR2 (germline): LNHDA, SQIVND (reference sequence). V was cut by 3 bases and J by 4 bases, with 6 bases left in between. The chain's CDR3 is CASSMKSNEKLFF. CDR3 DNA sequence: TGTGCCAGTAGTATGAAGAGTAATGAAAAACTGTTTTTT.

This chain uses TRBV7-9 with TRBJ1-1; no firm D call. The length of the CDR3 is 12 residues. The V gene's germline CDR1 is SEHNR and CDR2 FQNEAQ (reference sequence). The V end was cut by 5 bases, the J end by 5 bases, with 9 bases between. The CDR3 DNA sequence: TGTGCCAGCAGCCCGGTCGAAACTGAAGCTTTCTTT. Translating it yields CASSPVETEAFF.

With respect to this clone: Within the sample, other DNA sequences also encode this same CDR3. The J gene is TRBJ2-7, the V gene TRBV11-2, with TRBD1 matching over 7 bases. Germline loops: CDR1 SGHAT, CDR2 FQNNGV. V lost 1 base, J lost 0 bases, and 3 bases stayed unmatched. The CDR3 has 15 residues. CDR3 region: CASSLARDSSYEQYF. The CDR3 DNA is TGTGCCAGCAGCTTAGCTCGGGACAGCTCCTACGAGCAGTACTTC.